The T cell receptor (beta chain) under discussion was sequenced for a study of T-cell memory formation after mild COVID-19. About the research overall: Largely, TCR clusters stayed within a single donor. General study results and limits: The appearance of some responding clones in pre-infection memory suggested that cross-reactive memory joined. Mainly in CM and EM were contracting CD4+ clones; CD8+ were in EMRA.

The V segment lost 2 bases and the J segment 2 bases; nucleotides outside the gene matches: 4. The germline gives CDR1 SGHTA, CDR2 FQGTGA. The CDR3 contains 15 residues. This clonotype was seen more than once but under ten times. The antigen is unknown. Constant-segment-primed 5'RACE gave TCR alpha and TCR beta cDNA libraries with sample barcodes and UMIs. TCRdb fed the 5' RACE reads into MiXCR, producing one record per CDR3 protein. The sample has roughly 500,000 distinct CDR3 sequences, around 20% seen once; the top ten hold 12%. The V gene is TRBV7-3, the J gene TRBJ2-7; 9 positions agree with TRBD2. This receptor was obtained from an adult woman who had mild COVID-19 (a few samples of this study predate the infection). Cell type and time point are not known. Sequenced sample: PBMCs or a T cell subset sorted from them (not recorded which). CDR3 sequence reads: CASSLSGGGAYEQYF. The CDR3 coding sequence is TGTGCCAGCAGCTTATCCGGCGGGGGGGCCTACGAGCAGTACTTC.